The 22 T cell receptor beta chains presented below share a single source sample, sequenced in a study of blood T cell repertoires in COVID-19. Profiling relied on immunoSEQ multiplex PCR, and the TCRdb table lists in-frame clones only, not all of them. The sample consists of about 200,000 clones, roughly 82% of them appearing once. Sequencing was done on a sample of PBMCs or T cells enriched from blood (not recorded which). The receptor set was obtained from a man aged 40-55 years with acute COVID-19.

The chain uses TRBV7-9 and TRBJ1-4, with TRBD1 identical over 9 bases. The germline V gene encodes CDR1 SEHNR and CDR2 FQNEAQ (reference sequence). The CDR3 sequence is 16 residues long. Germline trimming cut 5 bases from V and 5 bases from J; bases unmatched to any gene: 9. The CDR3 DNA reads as TGTGCCAGCAGCCTAGGGACCGGGACAGGGAATGAAAAACTGTTTTTT. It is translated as CASSLGTGTGNEKLFF.

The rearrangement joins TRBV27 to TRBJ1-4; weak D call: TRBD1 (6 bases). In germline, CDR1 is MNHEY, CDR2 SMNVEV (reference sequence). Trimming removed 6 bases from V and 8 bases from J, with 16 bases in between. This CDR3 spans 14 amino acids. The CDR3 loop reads CASRPTGWGEKLFF. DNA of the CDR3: TGTGCCAGCAGACCTACAGGGTGGGGGGAAAAACTGTTTTTT.

The CDR3 DNA sequence: TGTGCCAGCAGAGTTGGGGGGACAGATGAGCAGTTCTTC. The encoded protein is CASRVGGTDEQFF. The chain couples TRBV7-9 to TRBJ2-1; maybe TRBD1 (7 bases). The CDR3 is made up of 13 amino acids. Germline V gives CDR1 SEHNR, CDR2 FQNEAQ (reference sequence). The germline V and J ends were trimmed by 6 bases and 8 bases, with 14 bases remaining between them.

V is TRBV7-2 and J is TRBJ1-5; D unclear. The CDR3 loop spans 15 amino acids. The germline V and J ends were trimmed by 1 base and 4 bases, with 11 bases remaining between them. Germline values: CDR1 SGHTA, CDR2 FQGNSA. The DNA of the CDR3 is TGTGCCAGCAGCTTAGAGTCGACTGGGAATCAGCCCCAGCATTTT. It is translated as CASSLESTGNQPQHF.

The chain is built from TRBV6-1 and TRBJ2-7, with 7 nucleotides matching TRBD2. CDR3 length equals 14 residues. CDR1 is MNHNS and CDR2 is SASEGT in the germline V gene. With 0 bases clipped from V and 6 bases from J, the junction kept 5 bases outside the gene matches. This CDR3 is CASSEAGWGGEQYF. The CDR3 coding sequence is TGTGCCAGCAGTGAAGCCGGATGGGGGGGCGAGCAGTACTTC.

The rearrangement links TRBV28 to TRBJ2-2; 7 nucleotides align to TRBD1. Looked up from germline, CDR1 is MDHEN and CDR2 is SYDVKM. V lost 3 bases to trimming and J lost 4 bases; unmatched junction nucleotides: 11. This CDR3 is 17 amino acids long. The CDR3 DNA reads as TGTGCCAGCAGTTTGGTACAGGGGTTGTATGGCACCGGGGAGCTGTTTTTT. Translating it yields CASSLVQGLYGTGELFF. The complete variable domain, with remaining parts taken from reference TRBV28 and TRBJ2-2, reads DVKVTQSSRYLVKRTGEKVFLECVQDMDHENMFWYRQDPGLGLRLIYFSYDVKMKEKGDIPEGYSVSREKKERFSLILESASTNQTSMYLCASSLVQGLYGTGELFFGEGSRLTVL.

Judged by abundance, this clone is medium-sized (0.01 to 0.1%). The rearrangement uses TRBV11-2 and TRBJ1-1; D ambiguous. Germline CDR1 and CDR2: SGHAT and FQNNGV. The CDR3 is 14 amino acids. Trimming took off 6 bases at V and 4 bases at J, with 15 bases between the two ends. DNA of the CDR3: TGTGCCAGCAGGAGCGTATCCCTAAGCACTGAAGCTTTCTTT. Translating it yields CASRSVSLSTEAFF.

CDR3 sequence: CASSQGTSGTYEQYF. CDR3 nucleotide sequence: TGTGCCAGCAGCCAAGGGACTAGCGGGACTTACGAGCAGTACTTC. The chain uses TRBV3-1 (or the pseudogene TRBV3-2) and TRBJ2-7; 12 bases are shared with TRBD2. J was trimmed by 4 bases and V by 1 base; bases with no gene match: 2. CDR1 is LGHDT, CDR2 YNNKEL, per germline (reference sequence). The CDR3 runs to 15 residues.

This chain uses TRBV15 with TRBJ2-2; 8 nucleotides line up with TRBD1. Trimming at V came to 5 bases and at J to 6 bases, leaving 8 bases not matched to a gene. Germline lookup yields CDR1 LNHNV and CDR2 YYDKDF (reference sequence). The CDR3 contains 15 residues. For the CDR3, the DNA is TGTGCCACCAGCCCAGACCCAGGGGGCCCCGGGGAGCTGTTTTTT. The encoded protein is CATSPDPGGPGELFF.

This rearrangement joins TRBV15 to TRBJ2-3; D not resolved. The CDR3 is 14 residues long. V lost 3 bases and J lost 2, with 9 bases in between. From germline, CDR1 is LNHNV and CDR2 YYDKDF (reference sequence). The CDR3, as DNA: TGTGCCACCAGCAGGCTGCGGATCACAGATACGCAGTATTTT. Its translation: CATSRLRITDTQYF.

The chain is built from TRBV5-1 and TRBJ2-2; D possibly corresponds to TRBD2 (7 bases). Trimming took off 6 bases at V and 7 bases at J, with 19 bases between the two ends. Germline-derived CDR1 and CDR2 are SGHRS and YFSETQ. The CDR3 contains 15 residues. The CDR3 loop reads CASTFVRGAGGELFF. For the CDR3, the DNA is TGCGCCAGCACCTTTGTACGGGGGGCCGGCGGGGAGCTGTTTTTT.

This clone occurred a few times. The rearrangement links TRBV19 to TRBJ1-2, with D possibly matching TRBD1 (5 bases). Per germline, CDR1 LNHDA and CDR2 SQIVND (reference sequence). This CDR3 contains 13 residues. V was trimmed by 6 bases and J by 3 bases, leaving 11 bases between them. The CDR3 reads CASSRAYDYGYTF. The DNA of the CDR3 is TGTGCCAGTAGCAGGGCGTACGACTATGGCTACACCTTC.

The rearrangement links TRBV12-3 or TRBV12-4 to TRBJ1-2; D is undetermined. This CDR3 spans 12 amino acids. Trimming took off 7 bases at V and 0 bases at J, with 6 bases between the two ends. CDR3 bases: TGTGCCAGCATGGGAGCTAACTATGGCTACACCTTC. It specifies CASMGANYGYTF.

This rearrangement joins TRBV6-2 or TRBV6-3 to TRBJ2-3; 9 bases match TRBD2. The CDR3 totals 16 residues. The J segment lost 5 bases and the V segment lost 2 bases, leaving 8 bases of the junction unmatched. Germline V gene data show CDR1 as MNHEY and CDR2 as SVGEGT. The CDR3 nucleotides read TGTGCCAGCAGTTACCCTACTAGCGGGTACAAAGATACGCAGTATTTT. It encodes CASSYPTSGYKDTQYF.

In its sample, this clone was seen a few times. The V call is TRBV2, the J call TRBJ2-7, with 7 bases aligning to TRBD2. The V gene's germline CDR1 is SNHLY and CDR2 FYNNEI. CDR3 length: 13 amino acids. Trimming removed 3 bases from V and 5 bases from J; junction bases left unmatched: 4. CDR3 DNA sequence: TGTGCCAGCAGTGAGGGACTACTGCACGAGCAGTACTTC. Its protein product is CASSEGLLHEQYF.

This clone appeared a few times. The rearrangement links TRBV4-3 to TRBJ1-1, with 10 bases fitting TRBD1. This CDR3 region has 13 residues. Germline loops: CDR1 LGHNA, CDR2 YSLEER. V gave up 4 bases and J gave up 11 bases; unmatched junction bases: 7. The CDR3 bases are TGCGCCAGCAGCCCCTACTTGGGACAGGGGGCTTTCTTT. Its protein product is CASSPYLGQGAFF.

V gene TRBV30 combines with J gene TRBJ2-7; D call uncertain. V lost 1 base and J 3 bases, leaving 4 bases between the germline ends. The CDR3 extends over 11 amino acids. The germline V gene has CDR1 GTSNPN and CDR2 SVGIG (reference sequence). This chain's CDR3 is CAWSESYEQYF. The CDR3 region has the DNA TGTGCCTGGAGTGAGAGCTACGAGCAGTACTTC.

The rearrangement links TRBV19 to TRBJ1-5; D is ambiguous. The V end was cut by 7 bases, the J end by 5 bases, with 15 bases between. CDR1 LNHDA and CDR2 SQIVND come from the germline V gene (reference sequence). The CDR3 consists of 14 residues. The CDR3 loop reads CASTSHGKDQPQHF. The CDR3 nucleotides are TGTGCCAGTACCTCTCACGGGAAGGATCAGCCCCAGCATTTT.

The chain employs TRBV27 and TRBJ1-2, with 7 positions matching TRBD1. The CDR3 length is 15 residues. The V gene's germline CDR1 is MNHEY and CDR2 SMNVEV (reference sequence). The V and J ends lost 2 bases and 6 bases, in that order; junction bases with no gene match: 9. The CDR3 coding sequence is TGTGCCAGCAGTTTAACCGCCAGGGGGATCAATGGCTACACCTTC. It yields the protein CASSLTARGINGYTF.

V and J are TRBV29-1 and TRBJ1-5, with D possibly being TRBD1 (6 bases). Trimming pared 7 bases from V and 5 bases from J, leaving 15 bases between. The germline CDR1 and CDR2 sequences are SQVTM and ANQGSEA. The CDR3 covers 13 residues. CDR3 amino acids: CSAAGTPDQPQHF. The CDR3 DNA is TGCAGCGCGGCCGGGACACCCGATCAGCCCCAGCATTTT.

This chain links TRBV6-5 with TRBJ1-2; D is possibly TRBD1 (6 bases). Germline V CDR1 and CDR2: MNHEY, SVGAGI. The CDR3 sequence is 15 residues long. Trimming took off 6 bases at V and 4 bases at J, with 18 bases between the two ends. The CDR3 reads CASSPTPDSVYGYTF. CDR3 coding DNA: TGTGCCAGCAGCCCAACCCCGGACAGTGTCTATGGCTACACCTTC.

CDR3 sequence reads: CASSTDRQPEAFF. CDR3 nucleotide sequence: TGTGCCAGTAGTACCGATCGACAACCTGAAGCTTTCTTT. The J gene is TRBJ1-1, the V gene TRBV19; D not certain. V was shortened by 4 bases and J by 6 bases, with 12 bases between the two germline ends. Germline assignment: CDR1 LNHDA and CDR2 SQIVND (reference sequence). The CDR3 length is 13 residues.